Following are 24 T cell receptor beta chains from one sample sequenced in a study of blood T cell repertoires in COVID-19. Assay: immunoSEQ multiplex PCR; the TCRdb copy retains only in-frame clones and omits some. The sample includes approximately 150,000 clones, under 90% of them seen just once. Sequencing was done on a sample of peripheral blood. All receptors derive from a woman older than 75 with acute or convalescent COVID-19.

CDR3 bases: TGTGCCAGCAGCTTGCGGCGACAGGGGGGAGGCTACACCTTC. It translates to CASSLRRQGGGYTF. The chain joins TRBV5-4 to TRBJ1-2, with 9 bases aligning to TRBD1. From germline, CDR1 is SGHNT and CDR2 YYREEE (reference sequence). V lost 1 base to trimming and J lost 8 bases; unmatched junction nucleotides: 6. The CDR3 is 14 residues long.

The chain has TRBV19 and TRBJ1-5; 7 positions agree with TRBD1. The CDR3 loop spans 13 amino acids. Germline CDR1 reads LNHDA; CDR2 reads SQIVND (reference sequence). J was trimmed by 4 bases and V by 7 bases; bases with no gene match: 4. CDR3 region: CASMKGANQPQHF. In DNA, the CDR3 is TGTGCCAGTATGAAGGGGGCGAATCAGCCCCAGCATTTT.

This clone was detected once. The CDR3 is CASSPTGEYQPQHF. CDR3 DNA: TGTGCCAGCAGCCCGACAGGGGAGTATCAGCCCCAGCATTTT. The V call is TRBV4-2, the J call TRBJ1-5, with 8 bases matching TRBD1. J lost 5 bases, V lost 4 bases, and 4 bases had no gene match. CDR1 and CDR2 (germline): LGHNA, YNFKEQ. The CDR3 spans 14 residues.

J is TRBJ2-3 and V is TRBV19, with no clear D. V lost 5 bases and J lost 6, with 12 bases in between. In germline, CDR1 is LNHDA, CDR2 SQIVND (reference sequence). This CDR3 has 13 residues. The CDR3, as DNA: TGTGCCAGTAGTCCTCAACAGTGGGATACGCAGTATTTT. This gives the protein CASSPQQWDTQYF.

V is TRBV3-1 (or the pseudogene TRBV3-2) and J is TRBJ2-2; 10 bases are a match to TRBD2. Germline V lookup: CDR1 LGHDT, CDR2 YNNKEL (reference sequence). V gave up 8 bases and J gave up 3 bases; unmatched junction bases: 15. CDR3 length: 18 residues. The CDR3: CASLPRASGGPHTGELFF. Written as DNA, the CDR3 is TGTGCCAGCCTCCCGAGGGCTAGCGGGGGCCCTCACACCGGGGAGCTGTTTTTT.

The chain combines TRBV4-3 with TRBJ2-2, with TRBD1 matching 10 bases. In germline, CDR1 is LGHNA, CDR2 YSLEER. This CDR3 spans 18 amino acids. V shed 0 bases, J shed 6 bases, and the junction held 10 bases outside the gene matches. The CDR3 DNA reads as TGCGCCAGCAGCCAAGAGGTGGGGACAGGGGCATACGCCGGGGAGCTGTTTTTT. Its protein is CASSQEVGTGAYAGELFF.

This clone occurred once. The V gene is TRBV4-2, the J gene TRBJ2-7; TRBD2 matches 10 bases. The CDR3 sequence is 15 residues long. CDR1 and CDR2 (germline): LGHNA, YNFKEQ. V was pared by 1 base and J by 3 bases, with 3 bases of the junction left unmatched. DNA of the CDR3: TGTGCCAGCAGCCAAGCAGCGGGGGGGAACTACGAGCAGTACTTC. Residues: CASSQAAGGNYEQYF.

V gene TRBV2 combines with J gene TRBJ2-7; the match to TRBD1 covers 7 bases. The CDR3 runs to 14 residues. The germline V gene encodes CDR1 SNHLY and CDR2 FYNNEI. V was pared by 4 bases and J by 0 bases, with 3 bases of the junction left unmatched. DNA for the CDR3: TGTGCCAGCAGTGGAGACAGGGCCTCCTACGAGCAGTACTTC. Its protein product is CASSGDRASYEQYF.

This chain uses TRBV5-5 with TRBJ1-2; possibly TRBD1 for D (6 bases). CDR1 and CDR2 (germline): SGHKS, YYEKEE (reference sequence). The CDR3 covers 13 residues. The ends were cut back, 5 bases at V and 7 bases at J, with 15 bases in the middle. Here the CDR3 DNA reads TGTGCCAGCAGACCGACAGGTTTGGGTGGCTACACCTTC. Protein: CASRPTGLGGYTF.

This clone turned up a few times. The chain has TRBV25-1 and TRBJ1-4; D is perhaps TRBD1 (5 bases). Germline V gene lookup returns CDR1 MGHDK and CDR2 SYGVNS. The CDR3 consists of 16 residues. The germline V and J ends were trimmed by 0 bases and 8 bases, with 16 bases remaining between them. CDR3 in DNA: TGTGCCAGCAGTGAATATCGGGAGGGCTGGGGGGAAAAACTGTTTTTT. This codes for CASSEYREGWGEKLFF. Variable domain in full (rest from reference TRBV25-1 and TRBJ1-4): EADIYQTPRYLVIGTGKKITLECSQTMGHDKMYWYQQDPGMELHLIHYSYGVNSTEKGDLSSESTVSRIRTEHFPLTLESARPSHTSQYLCASSEYREGWGEKLFFGSGTQLSVL.

The chain recombines TRBV27 with TRBJ1-5, with no clear D. Germline values: CDR1 MNHEY, CDR2 SMNVEV (reference sequence). Trimming stripped 3 bases from V and 5 bases from J, with 8 bases between. This CDR3 has 13 residues. CDR3 in DNA: TGTGCCAGCAGTTTCGAGGCTTATCAGCCCCAGCATTTT. Protein: CASSFEAYQPQHF.

The table lists this clone with a count of one. The chain is built from TRBV5-1 and TRBJ2-1, with 9 positions matching TRBD1. Germline V CDR1 and CDR2: SGHRS, YFSETQ. The CDR3 has 15 residues. Trimming at V came to 3 bases and at J to 3 bases, leaving 4 bases not matched to a gene. CDR3 bases: TGCGCCAGCAGCTCGGGACAGGGATACTACAATGAGCAGTTCTTC. Its protein is CASSSGQGYYNEQFF.

With respect to this clone: The junction does not match germline at one end; this may be a read error. The rearrangement uses TRBV6-5 and TRBJ1-6; a possible D gene is TRBD1 (6 bases). Germline CDR1 is MNHEY and CDR2 is SVGAGI. The length of the CDR3 is 12 residues. CDR3 in DNA: TGTGTCAGCAGCACGACAGGACTGGCCCTCCACTTT. Its protein is CVSSTTGLALHF.

V is TRBV6-5 and J is TRBJ1-2; D not certain. Trimming removed 6 bases from V and 2 bases from J, with 10 bases in between. This CDR3 spans 13 amino acids. In germline, CDR1 is MNHEY, CDR2 SVGAGI. The CDR3 nucleotides read TGTGCCAGCAGACTCGACACAAACTATGGCTACACCTTC. Protein sequence: CASRLDTNYGYTF.

The rearrangement links TRBV6-4 to TRBJ1-3; no clear D. Germline V gene lookup returns CDR1 MRHNA and CDR2 SNTAGT. CDR3 size: 17 residues. Trimming cost V 0 bases and J 0 bases, with 12 bases left between them. CDR3 sequence: CASSDSNLGSSGNTIYF. The CDR3 region has the DNA TGTGCCAGCAGTGACTCTAACCTGGGCAGCTCTGGAAACACCATATATTTT.

The genes are TRBV14 and TRBJ1-2, with 8 bases matching TRBD1. The CDR3 loop spans 15 amino acids. In germline, CDR1 is SGHDN, CDR2 FVKESK. V gave up 2 bases and J gave up 7 bases; unmatched junction bases: 9. This chain's CDR3 is CASSQLYRGWSGYTF. CDR3 nucleotide sequence: TGTGCCAGCAGCCAACTCTACAGGGGGTGGAGTGGCTACACCTTC.

The chain has TRBV11-3 and TRBJ2-1; TRBD2 aligns across 10 bases. This CDR3 is built from 15 residues. Germline assignment: CDR1 SGHNT and CDR2 YENEEA. V trimming: 1 base; J trimming: 6 bases; junction bases outside the gene matches: 3. In nucleotides, the CDR3 is TGTGCCAGCAGCTTAGTTAGCGGGGGGACCAATGAGCAGTTCTTC. Its protein product is CASSLVSGGTNEQFF.

The rearrangement uses TRBV5-6 and TRBJ2-7; the match to TRBD2 covers 8 bases. This CDR3 spans 15 amino acids. After removal of 2 bases from V and 3 bases from J, the junction contained 7 bases not matched to a gene. Germline V gene data show CDR1 as SGHDT and CDR2 as YYEEEE. This chain's CDR3 is CASSLRGGIRYEQYF. The DNA for the CDR3 is TGTGCCAGCAGCTTACGGGGGGGAATCCGCTACGAGCAGTACTTC.

The V gene is TRBV6-2 or TRBV6-3, the J gene TRBJ1-1, with a possible D match to TRBD1 (5 bases). Germline lookup yields CDR1 MNHEY and CDR2 SVGEGT. V lost 0 bases to trimming and J lost 11 bases, with 22 bases between them. This CDR3 spans 16 amino acids. The CDR3 spells CASSYSLGGLTPRAFF. The CDR3 DNA reads as TGTGCCAGCAGTTACTCCCTCGGGGGTCTTACCCCAAGGGCTTTCTTT.

This chain uses TRBV3-1 (or the pseudogene TRBV3-2) with TRBJ2-2, with D maybe TRBD2 (5 bases). The CDR3 loop spans 16 amino acids. Germline V gives CDR1 LGHDT, CDR2 YNNKEL (reference sequence). Between the trimmed V and J ends, which lost 4 bases and 2 bases, there was a span of 14 bases. CDR3 nucleotide sequence: TGTGCCAGCAGCCTTGGGCCGGGGAGTAACACCGGGGAGCTGTTTTTT. The encoded protein is CASSLGPGSNTGELFF.

The rearrangement joins TRBV3-1 (or the pseudogene TRBV3-2) to TRBJ2-7, with D maybe TRBD2 (6 bases). V was cut by 4 bases and J by 2 bases, with 9 bases left in between. Germline values: CDR1 LGHDT, CDR2 YNNKEL (reference sequence). The CDR3 totals 13 residues. The CDR3: CASSLEGTYEQYF. CDR3 nucleotides: TGTGCCAGCAGCCTGGAGGGGACCTACGAGCAGTACTTC.

The chain combines TRBV28 with TRBJ1-1; tentative D call: TRBD1 (6 bases). From germline, CDR1 is MDHEN and CDR2 SYDVKM. With 8 bases removed from V and 1 base from J, the gap between germline ends came to 11 bases. The CDR3 is 13 residues long. The CDR3 reads CASFRTENTEAFF. The CDR3 coding sequence is TGTGCCAGCTTCAGGACAGAGAACACTGAAGCTTTCTTT.

The chain uses TRBV7-9 and TRBJ1-4; maybe TRBD1 (6 bases). Germline V CDR1 and CDR2: SEHNR, FQNEAQ (reference sequence). The V end lost 5 bases, the J end lost 8 bases, and 18 bases lay between the germline ends. The CDR3 totals 15 residues. CDR3 region: CASSPTGPGNEKLFF. As DNA, the CDR3 is TGTGCCAGCAGCCCTACAGGGCCTGGGAACGAAAAACTGTTTTTT.

The rearrangement links TRBV7-9 to TRBJ1-4; D remains ambiguous. CDR1 is SEHNR and CDR2 is FQNEAQ in the germline V gene (reference sequence). V lost 3 bases to trimming and J lost 3 bases, with 20 bases between them. There are 18 residues in the CDR3. The CDR3 DNA reads TGTGCCAGCAGCTTTAGCGCAGTTTCGTGGGAAGCTAATGAAAAACTGTTTTTT. Translation: CASSFSAVSWEANEKLFF.